These 8 T cell receptor beta chains came from one sample sequenced in a study of CD8+ T cells in alopecia areata (dated by TCRdb to 2017 to 2018). Preparation of the library involved the immunoSEQ multiplex PCR assay. RNA was extracted from all samples and reverse transcribed into cDNA as template for TCR sequencing. TCRdb retrieved this table from immuneACCESS and kept in-frame rearrangements only. Not all clones are present; in checked studies, unresolved V genes account for under half, and no reason is known for the remainder. The sample table lists around 150,000 clones, about 54% of them with a count of one. 4% to 5.5% of the sample is held by the ten biggest clonotypes. Sequenced sample: CD4+ T cells sorted from blood. The receptors originated from a human donor in good health.

This sequence joins TRBV30 and TRBJ2-7; D is ambiguous. Germline V gene lookup returns CDR1 GTSNPN and CDR2 SVGIG (reference sequence). V lost 2 bases and J 5 bases, leaving 7 bases between the germline ends. The CDR3 totals 11 residues. The CDR3 DNA sequence: TGTGCCTGGAGTTCCCTCGACGAGCAGTACTTC. This gives the protein CAWSSLDEQYF.

In DNA form, the CDR3 reads TGCAGCGTTGATGACGGGGTTCAGCCCCAGCATTTT. Amino acids: CSVDDGVQPQHF. This chain joins TRBV29-1 and TRBJ1-5, with D uncertain. V lost 3 bases, J lost 6 bases, and 9 bases lay in between. Germline CDR1 is SQVTM and CDR2 is ANQGSEA. There are 12 residues in the CDR3.

This clone has just a few counts. V usage is TRBV13 and J usage is TRBJ2-1; D unresolved. Germline V gene lookup returns CDR1 PRHDT and CDR2 FYEKMQ (reference sequence). The V and J ends lost 2 bases and 7 bases respectively, with 6 bases between them. The CDR3 totals 12 residues. The CDR3 DNA sequence: TGTGCCAGCAGCTTATTCGGAAATGAGCAGTTCTTC. The encoded protein is CASSLFGNEQFF. Based on the CDR3 plus reference TRBV13 and TRBJ2-1, the full variable domain is AAGVIQSPRHLIKEKRETATLKCYPIPRHDTVYWYQQGPGQDPQFLISFYEKMQSDKGSIPDRFSAQQFSDYHSELNMSSLELGDSALYFCASSLFGNEQFFGPGTRLTVL.

The chain uses TRBV21-1 and TRBJ2-5; the tabulated D call, TRBD2, remains unverified against the DNA. TRBV21-1 is reported as a pseudogene. The CDR3 sequence is 17 residues long. The CDR3 DNA sequence: TGTGCCAGCACCCGGGAACCCGGGACTAGCGCCTACGAGACCCAGTACTTC. As protein: CASTREPGTSAYETQYF.

The chain links TRBV9 to TRBJ2-5, with TRBD1 identical over 7 bases. Germline V CDR1 and CDR2: SGDLS, YYNGEE. The CDR3 sequence is 15 residues long. V shed 0 bases, J shed 3 bases, and the junction held 5 bases outside the gene matches. CDR3 residues: CASSVASGQKETQYF. The DNA for the CDR3 is TGTGCCAGCAGCGTAGCTTCGGGACAGAAAGAGACCCAGTACTTC.

About this clone itself: The same CDR3 can be traced to other DNA sequences in this sample. V and J are TRBV29-1 and TRBJ2-7; D gene uncertain. With 4 bases removed from V and 0 bases from J, the gap between germline ends came to 10 bases. The length of the CDR3 is 13 residues. The germline CDR1 and CDR2 sequences are SQVTM and ANQGSEA. This chain's CDR3 is CSVAPSGSYEQYF. For the CDR3, the DNA is TGCAGCGTTGCCCCGTCGGGCTCCTACGAGCAGTACTTC.

The chain recombines TRBV2 with TRBJ1-2; D is unclear. The CDR3 extends over 12 amino acids. Trimming took off 6 bases at V and 0 bases at J, with 5 bases between the two ends. Germline CDR1 SNHLY, CDR2 FYNNEI. The CDR3 reads CASRAANYGYTF. The CDR3 DNA reads as TGTGCCAGCAGGGCAGCTAACTATGGCTACACCTTC.

The chain joins TRBV5-4 to TRBJ2-1; 7 bases are shared with TRBD2. Germline-derived CDR1 and CDR2 are SGHNT and YYREEE (reference sequence). The CDR3 sequence is 16 residues long. The V and J ends lost 10 bases and 9 bases, in that order; junction bases with no gene match: 22. The CDR3 DNA is TGTGCCGAAAGCAGGCCTAGCGGTGGGGGGATAGGTGAGCAGTTCTTC. It translates to CAESRPSGGGIGEQFF.